Listed below are T cell receptor beta chains from one sample, sequenced in a study of cytomegalovirus exposure and HLA in healthy donors. The data were produced by immunoSEQ multiplex PCR, yet TCRdb's version contains in-frame clones alone and is incomplete. The sample consists of 120,000 to 150,000 clones, around 84% of them appearing once. The sample comprised PBMCs. The origin of the receptors is a man aged 35-49 years in good health and CMV-seropositive. Each CDR3 is given with its conserved first and last residue. Fields, in order: D gene, J gene, clone size, V gene, CDR3 DNA, CDR3 protein. A D gene is named only where the DNA matches it firmly. Some rows mark clone size as missing; the rest say once, few, many or name a class of expanded clone.

d_call: -
j_call: TRBJ1-5
clone_size: -
v_call: TRBV7-8
cdr3_nt: TGTGCCAGCAGCTTAGCCGGGGGGCCCAATCAGCCCCAGCATTTT
cdr3_aa: CASSLAGGPNQPQHF

d_call: -
j_call: TRBJ2-2
clone_size: many
v_call: TRBV21-1
cdr3_nt: TGTGCCAGCAGCAAAGCTTGGGACAGGGATAGGGGGGAGCTGTTTTTT
cdr3_aa: CASSKAWDRDRGELFF

d_call: -
j_call: TRBJ1-4
clone_size: -
v_call: TRBV7-9
cdr3_nt: TGTGCCAGCAGCTTAAACTTGGCGGGGGAACTGTTTTTT
cdr3_aa: CASSLNLAGELFF

d_call: TRBD1
j_call: TRBJ2-3
clone_size: -
v_call: TRBV5-1
cdr3_nt: TGCGCCAGCAGCTTGGGACAGGGGAAAGATACGCAGTATTTT
cdr3_aa: CASSLGQGKDTQYF

d_call: -
j_call: TRBJ1-5
clone_size: -
v_call: TRBV7-2
cdr3_nt: TGTGCCAGCAGCTTTTCCGTCAATGAGCAGCCCCAGCATTTT
cdr3_aa: CASSFSVNEQPQHF

d_call: -
j_call: TRBJ1-3
clone_size: few
v_call: TRBV5-4
cdr3_nt: TGTGCCAGCAGCCCCCGACATCTACTCTCTGGAAACACCATATATTTT
cdr3_aa: CASSPRHLLSGNTIYF

d_call: -
j_call: TRBJ2-1
clone_size: -
v_call: TRBV7-9
cdr3_nt: TGTGCCAGCAGCTTAGCCAGCGGGGAGCAGTTCTTC
cdr3_aa: CASSLASGEQFF

d_call: -
j_call: TRBJ2-1
clone_size: -
v_call: TRBV27
cdr3_nt: TGTGCCAGCAGAGCCCTGGGGGCTAGGCACAATGAGCAGTTCTTC
cdr3_aa: CASRALGARHNEQFF

d_call: TRBD1
j_call: TRBJ2-1
clone_size: few
v_call: TRBV6-5
cdr3_nt: TGTGCCAGCAGCTTTGACAGGGGCGCTTACAATGAGCAGTTCTTC
cdr3_aa: CASSFDRGAYNEQFF

d_call: TRBD2
j_call: TRBJ2-1
clone_size: -
v_call: TRBV28
cdr3_nt: TGTGCCAGCAGTTTAAGACTAGCGGGAGTGGGGGAGCAGTTCTTC
cdr3_aa: CASSLRLAGVGEQFF

d_call: TRBD2
j_call: TRBJ2-1
clone_size: -
v_call: TRBV7-9
cdr3_nt: TGTGCCAGCAGCCATCCTAGCGGGAGCTACAATGAGCAGTTCTTC
cdr3_aa: CASSHPSGSYNEQFF

d_call: TRBD2
j_call: TRBJ2-1
clone_size: -
v_call: TRBV19
cdr3_nt: TGTGCCAGTAGTATTAGCGGGAGGGCCGAGAATGAGCAGTTCTTC
cdr3_aa: CASSISGRAENEQFF

d_call: -
j_call: TRBJ1-2
clone_size: -
v_call: TRBV7-9
cdr3_nt: TGTGCCAGCAGCTTAGAACAGCCCGGTTTCTGGGTCACCTTC
cdr3_aa: CASSLEQPGFWVTF

d_call: TRBD1
j_call: TRBJ1-1
clone_size: once
v_call: TRBV25-1
cdr3_nt: TGTGCCAGCAGTCCCGGGACAGTGAACACTGAAGCTTTCTTT
cdr3_aa: CASSPGTVNTEAFF

d_call: TRBD2
j_call: TRBJ2-7
clone_size: -
v_call: TRBV7-2
cdr3_nt: TGTGCCAGCAGCCTAGGGACTAGCGGGTCCTACGAGCAGTACTTC
cdr3_aa: CASSLGTSGSYEQYF

d_call: TRBD2
j_call: TRBJ2-1
clone_size: -
v_call: TRBV20-1
cdr3_nt: TGCAGTGCCCCAGCGGGGGATGAGCAGTTCTTC
cdr3_aa: CSAPAGDEQFF

d_call: -
j_call: TRBJ2-3
clone_size: few
v_call: TRBV7-9
cdr3_nt: TGTGCCAGCAGCAGCCGACTAGAGTCTGCGCAGTATTTT
cdr3_aa: CASSSRLESAQYF

d_call: -
j_call: TRBJ2-7
clone_size: -
v_call: TRBV19
cdr3_nt: TGTGCCAGTAGTATTTCCTTGTCCTACGAGCAGTACTTC
cdr3_aa: CASSISLSYEQYF

d_call: TRBD1
j_call: TRBJ1-1
clone_size: -
v_call: TRBV28
cdr3_nt: TGTGCCAGCAGTTTGTCGTTCGGACAGGGGCTCACTGAAGCTTTCTTT
cdr3_aa: CASSLSFGQGLTEAFF

d_call: -
j_call: TRBJ1-6
clone_size: -
v_call: TRBV4-3
cdr3_nt: TGCGCCAGCAGCCCGACGGAGTGGATTTATTCACCCCTCCACTTT
cdr3_aa: CASSPTEWIYSPLHF

d_call: TRBD1
j_call: TRBJ1-4
clone_size: few
v_call: TRBV6-5
cdr3_nt: TGTGCCAGCAGTTACTCCCTACAGGGGAATGAAAAACTGTTTTTT
cdr3_aa: CASSYSLQGNEKLFF

d_call: -
j_call: TRBJ2-3
clone_size: -
v_call: TRBV21-1
cdr3_nt: TGTGCCCCACCGGAGGGGGGACAGCACTTCACAGATACGCAGTATTTT
cdr3_aa: CAPPEGGQHFTDTQYF

d_call: TRBD1
j_call: TRBJ1-2
clone_size: -
v_call: TRBV11-2
cdr3_nt: TGTGCCAGCAGCTTAAAGACAGGGAACTATGGCTACACCTTC
cdr3_aa: CASSLKTGNYGYTF

d_call: TRBD2
j_call: TRBJ2-1
clone_size: -
v_call: TRBV9
cdr3_nt: TGTGCCAGCAGCGCTCGGACTAGCGGGAGCTCCTACAATGAGCAGTTCTTC
cdr3_aa: CASSARTSGSSYNEQFF

d_call: -
j_call: TRBJ1-1
clone_size: -
v_call: TRBV7-6
cdr3_nt: TGTGCCAGCAGCTTAGACGGGTCCATGAACACTGAAGCTTTCTTT
cdr3_aa: CASSLDGSMNTEAFF

d_call: TRBD1
j_call: TRBJ1-3
clone_size: -
v_call: TRBV5-6
cdr3_nt: TGTGCCAGCAGCTACCGGACAGGGGGCTATATTGGAAACACCATATATTTT
cdr3_aa: CASSYRTGGYIGNTIYF

d_call: -
j_call: TRBJ2-3
clone_size: -
v_call: TRBV19
cdr3_nt: TGTGCCAGTAGTCCCTTCAGGGGCGGAGAAGAGGTTGCAGATACGCAGTATTTT
cdr3_aa: CASSPFRGGEEVADTQYF

d_call: TRBD1
j_call: TRBJ1-2
clone_size: -
v_call: TRBV28
cdr3_nt: TGTGCCAGCACCACAGGGGCGCAGGAGTATATGGGCTACACCTTC
cdr3_aa: CASTTGAQEYMGYTF

d_call: -
j_call: TRBJ2-3
clone_size: -
v_call: TRBV21-1
cdr3_nt: TGTGCCAGCAGCAAAGGGGGGAGGGACACAGATACGCAGTATTTT
cdr3_aa: CASSKGGRDTDTQYF

d_call: -
j_call: TRBJ2-1
clone_size: -
v_call: TRBV23-1
cdr3_nt: TGCGCCAGCAGTCGGGGGGAATGGAACAATGAGCAGTTCTTC
cdr3_aa: CASSRGEWNNEQFF

d_call: TRBD2
j_call: TRBJ2-6
clone_size: few
v_call: TRBV2
cdr3_nt: TGTGCCAGCAGGCTAGCGGGAGCTGGGGCCAACGTCCTGACTTTC
cdr3_aa: CASRLAGAGANVLTF

d_call: TRBD2
j_call: TRBJ2-3
clone_size: once
v_call: TRBV7-3
cdr3_nt: TGTGCCAGCAGCCCCGGCGGGAGGCTAGCGGGAGGGCAAGATACGCAGTATTTT
cdr3_aa: CASSPGGRLAGGQDTQYF

d_call: -
j_call: TRBJ2-7
clone_size: -
v_call: TRBV29-1
cdr3_nt: TGCAGCGTTGATTGGGGGGAAGGGTACGAGCAGTACTTC
cdr3_aa: CSVDWGEGYEQYF

d_call: -
j_call: TRBJ2-3
clone_size: once
v_call: TRBV18
cdr3_nt: TGTGCCAGCTCACCAAACAGCAACACAGATACGCAGTATTTT
cdr3_aa: CASSPNSNTDTQYF

d_call: TRBD1
j_call: TRBJ1-6
clone_size: -
v_call: TRBV30
cdr3_nt: TGTGCCTGGGCCAGGGACAGTAATTCACCCCTCCACTTT
cdr3_aa: CAWARDSNSPLHF